The clone carrying this T cell receptor beta chain was detected only once. Its antigen is currently unknown. Data came from immunoSEQ multiplex PCR; TCRdb stores just in-frame clones and leaves some out. This table has about 190,000 clones, around 90% appearing once. The data derive from a study of T cell responses to AZD1222 COVID-19 vaccine. Overall study findings and caveats: Breadth and depth of Spike-specific TCRs rose after two AZD1222 doses. Vaccine-associated CD4 TCRs spanned spike, dominant at 160-218 and 743-854. The donor cohort was predominantly white British with a female majority, and clonal diversity may have been underestimated.

The sequenced sample was peripheral blood, obtained on day 0 of AZD1222 vaccination. This receptor was taken from an adult in good health.

The CDR3 DNA is TGTGCCAGCAGCTTGGGACCGGCGAACACTGAAGCTTTCTTT. Translation gives CASSLGPANTEAFF. The chain recombines TRBV5-6 with TRBJ1-1; D gene uncertain. CDR1 and CDR2 (germline): SGHDT, YYEEEE. V was clipped by 0 bases and J by 1 base, with 7 bases between them. CDR3 length: 14 amino acids. Together with reference TRBV5-6 and TRBJ1-1, the CDR3 gives the full variable domain: DAGVTQSPTHLIKTRGQQVTLRCSPKSGHDTVSWYQQALGQGPQFIFQYYEEEERQRGNFPDRFSGHQFPNYSSELNVNALLLGDSALYLCASSLGPANTEAFFGQGTRLTVV.